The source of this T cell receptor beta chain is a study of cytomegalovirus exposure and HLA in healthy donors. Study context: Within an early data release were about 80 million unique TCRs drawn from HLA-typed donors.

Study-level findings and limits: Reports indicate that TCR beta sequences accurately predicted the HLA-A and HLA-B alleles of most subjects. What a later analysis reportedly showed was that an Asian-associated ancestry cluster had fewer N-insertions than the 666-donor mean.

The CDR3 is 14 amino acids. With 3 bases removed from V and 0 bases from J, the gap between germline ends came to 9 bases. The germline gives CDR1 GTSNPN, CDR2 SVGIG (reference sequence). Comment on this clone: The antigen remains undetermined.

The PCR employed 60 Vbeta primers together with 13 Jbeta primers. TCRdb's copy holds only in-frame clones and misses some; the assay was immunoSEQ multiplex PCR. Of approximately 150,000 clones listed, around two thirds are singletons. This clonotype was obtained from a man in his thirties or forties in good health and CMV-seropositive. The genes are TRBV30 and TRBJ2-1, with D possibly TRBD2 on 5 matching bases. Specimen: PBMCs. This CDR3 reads CAWRGASSYNEQFF. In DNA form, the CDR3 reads TGTGCCTGGAGGGGAGCTAGCTCCTACAATGAGCAGTTCTTC.